Listed below are T cell receptor beta chains from one sample, sequenced in a study of blood T cell repertoires in COVID-19. This table comes from immunoSEQ multiplex PCR, and its TCRdb copy is limited to in-frame clones, with some not included. The sample includes 400,000 to 500,000 clones, roughly 90% of them seen just once. The specimen was PBMCs or T cells enriched from blood (not recorded which). The receptors here all came from a woman in her 40s who had recovered from COVID-19. The CDR3 runs from the conserved cysteine through the conserved F or W. D genes are given only for firm matches. The size field is filled for only some rows; it gives once, few, many or a size class.

size: .
V: TRBV4-3
D: .
J: TRBJ1-3
DNA: TGCGCCAGCAGCCAAGATCGGAGACAGTCCGGAAACACCATATATTTT
CDR3: CASSQDRRQSGNTIYF

size: .
V: TRBV7-2
D: .
J: TRBJ2-5
DNA: TGTGCCAGCAGCCCTTCGCGGGCCCAAGAGACCCAGTACTTC
CDR3: CASSPSRAQETQYF

size: few
V: TRBV2
D: TRBD1
J: TRBJ2-2
DNA: TGTGCCAGCAGTGAAATAGGGGGCCAGAACACCGGGGAGCTGTTTTTT
CDR3: CASSEIGGQNTGELFF

size: .
V: TRBV4-3
D: TRBD1
J: TRBJ2-7
DNA: TGCGCCAGCAGCCAAGATTTCGGACAGGGTTTCGAGCAGTACTTC
CDR3: CASSQDFGQGFEQYF

size: .
V: TRBV2
D: TRBD1
J: TRBJ1-5
DNA: TGTGCCAGCAGTGATCAAGACAGGGTGGGAAGGCAGCCCCAGCATTTT
CDR3: CASSDQDRVGRQPQHF

size: .
V: TRBV6-5
D: TRBD2
J: TRBJ2-1
DNA: TGTGCCAGCAGTTACGGCGTAGCGGGATCATACAATGAGCAGTTCTTC
CDR3: CASSYGVAGSYNEQFF

size: once
V: TRBV24-1
D: .
J: TRBJ2-2
DNA: TGTGCCACCAGTGATTGGAGACTCGACACCGGGGAGCTGTTTTTT
CDR3: CATSDWRLDTGELFF

size: .
V: TRBV7-2
D: TRBD1
J: TRBJ1-2
DNA: TGTGCCAGCAGCTTAGCCCCAGGACAGGCGATCGGCTACACCTTC
CDR3: CASSLAPGQAIGYTF

size: once
V: TRBV6-2/TRBV6-3
D: TRBD2
J: TRBJ2-3
DNA: TGTGCCAGCAGCGTAGCGGGAGGGAAGACAGATACGCAGTATTTT
CDR3: CASSVAGGKTDTQYF

size: .
V: TRBV14
D: .
J: TRBJ1-1
DNA: TGTGCCAGCAGCCAAGATAAAGCCCAGGCTGAAGCTTTCTTT
CDR3: CASSQDKAQAEAFF